Listed below are T cell receptor beta chains from one sample, sequenced in a study of blood T cell repertoires in COVID-19. Assay: immunoSEQ multiplex PCR; the TCRdb copy retains only in-frame clones and omits some. Among about 130,000 clones listed, around nine tenths were seen once. Specimen: peripheral blood. The receptors originated from a woman aged 80 or older with acute or convalescent COVID-19. The CDR3 runs from the conserved cysteine through the conserved F or W. The order of the fields is clone size, J gene, V gene, D gene, CDR3 length, CDR3 protein, CDR3 DNA. The D gene is left open where the match is weak. Size is omitted from some rows. Given values are once, few, many or a class for expanded clones.

clone_size: NA
j_call: TRBJ1-2
v_call: TRBV7-2
d_call: NA
cdr3_length: 15
cdr3_aa: CASSPRQATNYGYTF
cdr3_nt: TGTGCCAGCAGCCCGCGACAGGCTACTAACTATGGCTACACCTTC

clone_size: NA
j_call: TRBJ2-6
v_call: TRBV11-2
d_call: NA
cdr3_length: 15
cdr3_aa: CASSPGLVGANVLTF
cdr3_nt: TGTGCCAGCAGCCCAGGGCTCGTTGGGGCCAACGTCCTGACTTTC

clone_size: NA
j_call: TRBJ2-1
v_call: TRBV2
d_call: TRBD2
cdr3_length: 15
cdr3_aa: CASIASGRIHNEQFF
cdr3_nt: TGTGCCAGCATAGCTAGCGGGAGGATCCACAATGAGCAGTTCTTC

clone_size: NA
j_call: TRBJ1-2
v_call: TRBV4-2
d_call: TRBD1
cdr3_length: 16
cdr3_aa: CASSLLGQEINYGYTF
cdr3_nt: TGTGCCAGCAGCCTGCTGGGACAGGAGATCAACTATGGCTACACCTTC

clone_size: NA
j_call: TRBJ2-5
v_call: TRBV5-1
d_call: NA
cdr3_length: 13
cdr3_aa: CASSLGGGETQYF
cdr3_nt: TGCGCCAGCAGCTTGGGAGGAGGAGAGACCCAGTACTTC

clone_size: NA
j_call: TRBJ1-6
v_call: TRBV5-6
d_call: NA
cdr3_length: 14
cdr3_aa: CASSPEPRGSPLHF
cdr3_nt: TGTGCCAGCAGCCCAGAACCCCGGGGTTCACCCCTCCACTTT

clone_size: NA
j_call: TRBJ2-3
v_call: TRBV12-3/TRBV12-4
d_call: TRBD2
cdr3_length: 13
cdr3_aa: CASSSGSGDTQYF
cdr3_nt: TGTGCCAGCAGCAGCGGGAGTGGAGATACGCAGTATTTT

clone_size: once
j_call: TRBJ2-7
v_call: TRBV28
d_call: TRBD2
cdr3_length: 15
cdr3_aa: CASSTGLAGVYEQYF
cdr3_nt: TGTGCCAGCAGCACAGGACTAGCGGGAGTCTACGAGCAGTACTTC

clone_size: NA
j_call: TRBJ2-5
v_call: TRBV3-1/TRBV3-2
d_call: NA
cdr3_length: 15
cdr3_aa: CASSHQRRLQETQYF
cdr3_nt: TGTGCCAGCAGCCACCAGCGACGGCTCCAAGAGACCCAGTACTTC

clone_size: once
j_call: TRBJ2-7
v_call: TRBV15
d_call: NA
cdr3_length: 14
cdr3_aa: CATSRAGGGYEQYF
cdr3_nt: TGTGCCACCAGCAGAGCTGGGGGCGGCTACGAGCAGTACTTC

clone_size: NA
j_call: TRBJ1-5
v_call: TRBV4-2
d_call: NA
cdr3_length: 14
cdr3_aa: CASSRSQGSGPQHF
cdr3_nt: TGTGCCAGCAGCCGATCACAGGGTAGTGGGCCCCAGCATTTT

clone_size: NA
j_call: TRBJ1-2
v_call: TRBV5-1
d_call: TRBD1
cdr3_length: 15
cdr3_aa: CASSLGSQGAYGYTF
cdr3_nt: TGCGCCAGCAGCTTGGGTTCACAGGGGGCCTATGGCTACACCTTC

clone_size: NA
j_call: TRBJ2-5
v_call: TRBV10-3
d_call: TRBD1
cdr3_length: 15
cdr3_aa: CAISGGTTGEETQYF
cdr3_nt: TGTGCCATCAGTGGGGGTACGACAGGGGAAGAGACCCAGTACTTC

clone_size: NA
j_call: TRBJ1-4
v_call: TRBV2
d_call: NA
cdr3_length: 15
cdr3_aa: CASTREGTTNEKLFF
cdr3_nt: TGTGCCAGCACCCGGGAAGGGACAACTAATGAAAAACTGTTTTTT

clone_size: NA
j_call: TRBJ2-2
v_call: TRBV28
d_call: TRBD2
cdr3_length: 16
cdr3_aa: CASSPMGGPNTGELFF
cdr3_nt: TGTGCCAGCAGCCCGATGGGAGGGCCTAACACCGGGGAGCTGTTTTTT

clone_size: once
j_call: TRBJ1-1
v_call: TRBV2
d_call: NA
cdr3_length: 14
cdr3_aa: CASSLKQMNTEAFF
cdr3_nt: TGTGCCAGCAGTCTGAAACAGATGAACACTGAAGCTTTCTTT

clone_size: NA
j_call: TRBJ2-7
v_call: TRBV27
d_call: NA
cdr3_length: 14
cdr3_aa: CASSRQPTSYEQYF
cdr3_nt: TGTGCCAGCAGTCGACAACCGACCTCCTACGAGCAGTACTTC

clone_size: NA
j_call: TRBJ1-4
v_call: TRBV3-1/TRBV3-2
d_call: TRBD1
cdr3_length: 14
cdr3_aa: CASSQRQGGEKLFF
cdr3_nt: TGTGCCAGCAGCCAAAGACAGGGGGGTGAAAAACTGTTTTTT

clone_size: NA
j_call: TRBJ1-2
v_call: TRBV19
d_call: NA
cdr3_length: 14
cdr3_aa: CASIPRLGGHGYTF
cdr3_nt: TGTGCCAGTATTCCCAGGTTAGGAGGGCATGGCTACACCTTC

clone_size: NA
j_call: TRBJ2-7
v_call: TRBV7-6
d_call: TRBD2
cdr3_length: 17
cdr3_aa: CASSLGYAGAKNYEQYF
cdr3_nt: TGTGCCAGCAGCTTAGGCTACGCGGGAGCAAAGAACTACGAGCAGTACTTC

clone_size: NA
j_call: TRBJ1-6
v_call: TRBV4-1
d_call: NA
cdr3_length: 14
cdr3_aa: CASARDSYNSPLHF
cdr3_nt: TGCGCCAGCGCCAGGGACTCCTATAATTCACCCCTCCACTTT

clone_size: NA
j_call: TRBJ1-2
v_call: TRBV5-1
d_call: TRBD1
cdr3_length: 17
cdr3_aa: CASSFSPQRGQGYGYTF
cdr3_nt: TGCGCCAGCAGCTTTTCCCCCCAACGGGGACAGGGGTATGGCTACACCTTC

clone_size: NA
j_call: TRBJ2-1
v_call: TRBV10-3
d_call: NA
cdr3_length: 16
cdr3_aa: CAINPQNSGSYNEQFF
cdr3_nt: TGTGCCATCAACCCCCAAAATAGCGGATCCTACAATGAGCAGTTCTTC

clone_size: NA
j_call: TRBJ2-1
v_call: TRBV3-1/TRBV3-2
d_call: TRBD2
cdr3_length: 16
cdr3_aa: CASSQGGTTTSNEQFF
cdr3_nt: TGTGCCAGCAGCCAAGGTGGGACTACGACCTCCAATGAGCAGTTCTTC

clone_size: NA
j_call: TRBJ1-4
v_call: TRBV2
d_call: NA
cdr3_length: 11
cdr3_aa: CASSLGEKLFF
cdr3_nt: TGTGCCAGCAGTCTAGGTGAAAAACTGTTTTTT

clone_size: once
j_call: TRBJ2-7
v_call: TRBV28
d_call: TRBD1
cdr3_length: 14
cdr3_aa: CASSPQGTSYEQYF
cdr3_nt: TGTGCCAGCAGTCCACAGGGGACCTCCTACGAGCAGTACTTC

clone_size: NA
j_call: TRBJ1-2
v_call: TRBV2
d_call: TRBD1
cdr3_length: 14
cdr3_aa: CASSRQGTNYGYTF
cdr3_nt: TGTGCCAGCAGTCGACAGGGAACTAACTATGGCTACACCTTC

clone_size: few
j_call: TRBJ2-1
v_call: TRBV10-3
d_call: TRBD2
cdr3_length: 18
cdr3_aa: CAISESRLLAGGYNEQFF
cdr3_nt: TGTGCCATCAGTGAGTCACGACTGCTAGCGGGGGGTTACAATGAGCAGTTCTTC

clone_size: NA
j_call: TRBJ2-7
v_call: TRBV28
d_call: NA
cdr3_length: 15
cdr3_aa: CASSPQGKGSYEQYF
cdr3_nt: TGTGCCAGCAGTCCTCAGGGGAAGGGCTCCTACGAGCAGTACTTC

clone_size: NA
j_call: TRBJ1-2
v_call: TRBV19
d_call: NA
cdr3_length: 14
cdr3_aa: CASSISGNNYGYTF
cdr3_nt: TGTGCCAGTAGTATATCAGGGAATAACTATGGCTACACCTTC

clone_size: NA
j_call: TRBJ2-7
v_call: TRBV2
d_call: NA
cdr3_length: 13
cdr3_aa: CASSFSEDYEQYF
cdr3_nt: TGTGCCAGCTCTTTTTCGGAGGACTACGAGCAGTACTTC

clone_size: NA
j_call: TRBJ1-5
v_call: TRBV6-5
d_call: NA
cdr3_length: 13
cdr3_aa: CASSGTYNQPQHF
cdr3_nt: TGTGCCAGCAGCGGGACATACAATCAGCCCCAGCATTTT

clone_size: NA
j_call: TRBJ2-5
v_call: TRBV10-3
d_call: NA
cdr3_length: 15
cdr3_aa: CAISETGVWQETQYF
cdr3_nt: TGTGCCATCAGTGAAACGGGAGTCTGGCAAGAGACCCAGTACTTC

clone_size: NA
j_call: TRBJ1-2
v_call: TRBV2
d_call: NA
cdr3_length: 15
cdr3_aa: CASRPQGFASYGYTF
cdr3_nt: TGTGCCAGCAGGCCCCAGGGATTTGCCTCCTATGGCTACACCTTC

clone_size: NA
j_call: TRBJ2-3
v_call: TRBV4-1
d_call: NA
cdr3_length: 16
cdr3_aa: CASSQESFRGTDTQYF
cdr3_nt: TGCGCCAGCAGCCAAGAGTCCTTCAGGGGCACAGATACGCAGTATTTT

clone_size: NA
j_call: TRBJ2-7
v_call: TRBV7-9
d_call: NA
cdr3_length: 13
cdr3_aa: CASNRGSFNEQYF
cdr3_nt: TGTGCCAGCAATCGAGGGAGCTTCAACGAGCAGTACTTC

clone_size: NA
j_call: TRBJ2-4
v_call: TRBV6-6
d_call: NA
cdr3_length: 16
cdr3_aa: CASRNGPSGDLNIQYF
cdr3_nt: TGTGCCAGCAGAAATGGGCCCTCCGGGGACTTGAACATTCAGTACTTC

clone_size: NA
j_call: TRBJ2-5
v_call: TRBV5-1
d_call: TRBD2
cdr3_length: 15
cdr3_aa: CASSLGGGPQETQYF
cdr3_nt: TGCGCCAGCAGCCTCGGGGGGGGACCTCAAGAGACCCAGTACTTC

clone_size: NA
j_call: TRBJ2-1
v_call: TRBV15
d_call: TRBD1
cdr3_length: 14
cdr3_aa: CATSRDRNYNEQFF
cdr3_nt: TGTGCCACCAGCCGGGACAGGAACTACAATGAGCAGTTCTTC

clone_size: once
j_call: TRBJ1-2
v_call: TRBV12-3/TRBV12-4
d_call: NA
cdr3_length: 13
cdr3_aa: CASRHGGNYGYTF
cdr3_nt: TGTGCCAGCAGGCACGGGGGGAACTATGGCTACACCTTC

clone_size: NA
j_call: TRBJ2-7
v_call: TRBV6-5
d_call: TRBD2
cdr3_length: 14
cdr3_aa: CASSPGGGFYEQYF
cdr3_nt: TGTGCCAGCAGCCCCGGGGGGGGCTTCTACGAGCAGTACTTC

clone_size: few
j_call: TRBJ2-7
v_call: TRBV27
d_call: NA
cdr3_length: 14
cdr3_aa: CASSSRGGSYEQYF
cdr3_nt: TGTGCCAGCAGTTCGAGGGGAGGATCCTACGAGCAGTACTTC

clone_size: few
j_call: TRBJ2-7
v_call: TRBV5-1
d_call: TRBD1
cdr3_length: 15
cdr3_aa: CASSLGQGPTYEQYF
cdr3_nt: TGCGCCAGCAGCCTAGGACAGGGTCCAACCTACGAGCAGTACTTC

clone_size: NA
j_call: TRBJ2-1
v_call: TRBV24-1
d_call: NA
cdr3_length: 14
cdr3_aa: CATSTAGQGNEQFF
cdr3_nt: TGTGCCACCAGTACGGCAGGCCAAGGCAATGAGCAGTTCTTC

clone_size: NA
j_call: TRBJ1-5
v_call: TRBV28
d_call: NA
cdr3_length: 14
cdr3_aa: CASSLLAGWQPQHF
cdr3_nt: TGTGCCAGCAGTTTATTGGCGGGCTGGCAGCCCCAGCATTTT

clone_size: NA
j_call: TRBJ2-6
v_call: TRBV4-1
d_call: NA
cdr3_length: 18
cdr3_aa: CASRPFSKISSGANVLTF
cdr3_nt: TGCGCCAGCAGACCCTTCTCGAAGATCAGCTCTGGGGCCAACGTCCTGACTTTC

clone_size: NA
j_call: TRBJ1-2
v_call: TRBV6-5
d_call: TRBD1
cdr3_length: 16
cdr3_aa: CASSYRGTGTYYGYTF
cdr3_nt: TGTGCCAGCAGTTACAGAGGGACAGGGACTTACTATGGCTACACCTTC

clone_size: NA
j_call: TRBJ1-5
v_call: TRBV19
d_call: NA
cdr3_length: 14
cdr3_aa: CASSPQGNNQPQHF
cdr3_nt: TGTGCCAGTAGTCCCCAGGGTAACAATCAGCCCCAGCATTTT

clone_size: NA
j_call: TRBJ2-5
v_call: TRBV7-2
d_call: TRBD2
cdr3_length: 16
cdr3_aa: CASSPPGLAGEETQYF
cdr3_nt: TGTGCCAGCAGCCCACCGGGACTAGCGGGGGAAGAGACCCAGTACTTC

clone_size: NA
j_call: TRBJ2-7
v_call: TRBV9
d_call: TRBD1
cdr3_length: 13
cdr3_aa: CASSPQQGVKQYF
cdr3_nt: TGTGCCAGCAGCCCTCAACAGGGGGTGAAGCAGTACTTC

clone_size: NA
j_call: TRBJ1-2
v_call: TRBV12-3/TRBV12-4
d_call: NA
cdr3_length: 13
cdr3_aa: CASSWTELYGYTF
cdr3_nt: TGTGCCAGCAGTTGGACAGAGCTCTATGGCTACACCTTC

clone_size: NA
j_call: TRBJ2-7
v_call: TRBV20-1
d_call: NA
cdr3_length: 12
cdr3_aa: CSASPTVYEQYF
cdr3_nt: TGCAGTGCTAGTCCTACAGTCTACGAGCAGTACTTC

clone_size: NA
j_call: TRBJ2-3
v_call: TRBV29-1
d_call: TRBD1
cdr3_length: 14
cdr3_aa: CSVGTGGFTDTQYF
cdr3_nt: TGCAGCGTTGGGACAGGGGGCTTTACAGATACGCAGTATTTT

clone_size: NA
j_call: TRBJ1-2
v_call: TRBV5-1
d_call: TRBD1
cdr3_length: 18
cdr3_aa: CASSLRPTGQGGFYGYTF
cdr3_nt: TGCGCCAGCAGCTTGAGGCCTACGGGACAGGGAGGTTTCTATGGCTACACCTTC